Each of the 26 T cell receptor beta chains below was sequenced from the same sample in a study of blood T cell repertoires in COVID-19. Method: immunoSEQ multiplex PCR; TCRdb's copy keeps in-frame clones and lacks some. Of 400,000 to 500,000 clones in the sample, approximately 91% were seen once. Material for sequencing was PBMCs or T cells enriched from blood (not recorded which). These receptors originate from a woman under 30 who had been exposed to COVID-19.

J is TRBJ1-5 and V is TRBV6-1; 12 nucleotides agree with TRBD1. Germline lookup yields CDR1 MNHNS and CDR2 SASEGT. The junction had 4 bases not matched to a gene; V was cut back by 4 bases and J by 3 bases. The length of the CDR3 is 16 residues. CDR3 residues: CASSAGTGGNNQPQHF. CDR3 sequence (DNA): TGTGCCAGCAGTGCGGGGACAGGGGGCAACAATCAGCCCCAGCATTTT.

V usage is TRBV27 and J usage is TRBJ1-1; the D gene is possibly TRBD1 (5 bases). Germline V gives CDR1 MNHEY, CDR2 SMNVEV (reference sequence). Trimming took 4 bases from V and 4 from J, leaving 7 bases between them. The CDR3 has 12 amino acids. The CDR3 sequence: CASSSGGTEAFF. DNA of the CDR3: TGTGCCAGCAGTTCCGGGGGCACTGAAGCTTTCTTT.

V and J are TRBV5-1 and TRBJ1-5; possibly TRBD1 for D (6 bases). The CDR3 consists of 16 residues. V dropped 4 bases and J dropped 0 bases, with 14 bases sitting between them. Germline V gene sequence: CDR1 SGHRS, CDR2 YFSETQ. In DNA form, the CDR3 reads TGCGCCAGCAGCACCCGGGACACCTCTAGCAATCAGCCCCAGCATTTT. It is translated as CASSTRDTSSNQPQHF.

This CDR3 is CASSPPQGIGFSNQPQHF. CDR3 DNA sequence: TGTGCCAGCTCACCACCTCAGGGGATCGGTTTCAGCAATCAGCCCCAGCATTTT. The chain uses TRBV18 and TRBJ1-5; D may be TRBD1 (6 bases). Per the germline V gene, CDR1 is KGHSH and CDR2 is LQKENI. The V and J ends lost 0 bases and 1 base respectively, with 16 bases between them. The CDR3 runs 18 residues.

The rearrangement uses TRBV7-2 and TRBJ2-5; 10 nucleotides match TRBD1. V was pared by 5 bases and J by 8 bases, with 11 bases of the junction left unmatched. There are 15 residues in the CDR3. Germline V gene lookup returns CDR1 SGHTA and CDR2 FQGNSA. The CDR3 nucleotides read TGTGCCAGCAGCGCCCAAGTGGGACAGGGGATTACCCAGTACTTC. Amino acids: CASSAQVGQGITQYF. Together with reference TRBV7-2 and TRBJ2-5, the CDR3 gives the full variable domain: GAGVSQSPSNKVTEKGKDVELRCDPISGHTALYWYRQSLGQGLEFLIYFQGNSAPDKSGLPSDRFSAERTGGSVSTLTIQRTQQEDSAVYLCASSAQVGQGITQYFGPGTRLLVL.

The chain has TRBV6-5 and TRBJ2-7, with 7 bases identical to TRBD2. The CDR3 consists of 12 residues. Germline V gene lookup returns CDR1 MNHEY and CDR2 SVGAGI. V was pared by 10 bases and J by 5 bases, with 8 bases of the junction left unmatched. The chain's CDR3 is CATRTGGNEQYF. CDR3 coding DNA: TGTGCCACCCGGACGGGGGGAAACGAGCAGTACTTC.

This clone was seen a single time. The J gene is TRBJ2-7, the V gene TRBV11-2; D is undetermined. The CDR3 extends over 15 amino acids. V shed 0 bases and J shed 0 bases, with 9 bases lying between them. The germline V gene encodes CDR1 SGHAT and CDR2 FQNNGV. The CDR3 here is CASSLDPLSSYEQYF. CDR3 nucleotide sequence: TGTGCCAGCAGCTTAGATCCTCTGAGCTCCTACGAGCAGTACTTC.

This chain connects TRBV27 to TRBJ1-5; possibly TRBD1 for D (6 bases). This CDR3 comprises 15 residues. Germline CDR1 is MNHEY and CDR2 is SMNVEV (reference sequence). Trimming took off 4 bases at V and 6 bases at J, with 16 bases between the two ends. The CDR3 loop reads CASSSRQGILQPQHF. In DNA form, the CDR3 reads TGTGCCAGCAGTTCGCGTCAGGGGATTCTTCAGCCCCAGCATTTT.

For the CDR3, the DNA is TGTGCCAGCAGTTACTCAACAGGGGGCGACTCTGGAAACACCATATATTTT. This sequence encodes CASSYSTGGDSGNTIYF. The chain is built from TRBV6-2 or TRBV6-3 and TRBJ1-3, with 9 bases matching TRBD1. The CDR3 runs to 17 residues. With 0 bases clipped from V and 0 bases from J, the junction kept 3 bases outside the gene matches. Germline values: CDR1 MNHEY, CDR2 SVGEGT.

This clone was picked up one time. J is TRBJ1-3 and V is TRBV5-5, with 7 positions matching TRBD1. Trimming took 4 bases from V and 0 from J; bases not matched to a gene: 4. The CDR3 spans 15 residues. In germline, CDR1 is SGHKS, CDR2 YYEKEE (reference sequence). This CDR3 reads CASSPRTGSGNTIYF. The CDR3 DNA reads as TGTGCCAGCAGCCCTCGGACAGGCTCTGGAAACACCATATATTTT.

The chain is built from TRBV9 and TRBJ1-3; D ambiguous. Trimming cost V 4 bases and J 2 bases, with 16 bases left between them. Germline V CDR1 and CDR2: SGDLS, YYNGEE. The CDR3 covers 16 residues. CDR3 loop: CASSSGSREAGNTIYF. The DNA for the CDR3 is TGTGCCAGCAGCTCGGGTTCGAGGGAAGCTGGAAACACCATATATTTT.

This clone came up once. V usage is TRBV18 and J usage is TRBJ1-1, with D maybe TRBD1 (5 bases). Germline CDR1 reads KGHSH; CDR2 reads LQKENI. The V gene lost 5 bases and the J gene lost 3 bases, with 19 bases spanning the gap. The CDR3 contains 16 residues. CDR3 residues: CASSARPKGPDTEAFF. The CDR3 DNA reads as TGTGCCAGCTCAGCGAGACCTAAGGGGCCGGACACTGAAGCTTTCTTT.

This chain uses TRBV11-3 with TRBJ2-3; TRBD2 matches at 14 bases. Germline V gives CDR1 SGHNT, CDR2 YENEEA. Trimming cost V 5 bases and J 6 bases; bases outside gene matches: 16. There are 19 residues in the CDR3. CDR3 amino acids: CASSRRGLAGGLQADTQYF. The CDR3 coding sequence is TGTGCCAGCAGCCGACGAGGACTAGCGGGGGGCCTTCAGGCCGATACGCAGTATTTT.

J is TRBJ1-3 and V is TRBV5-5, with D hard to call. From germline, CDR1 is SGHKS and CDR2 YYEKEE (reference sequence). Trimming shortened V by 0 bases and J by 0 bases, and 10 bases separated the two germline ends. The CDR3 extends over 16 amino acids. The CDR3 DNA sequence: TGTGCCAGCAGCTTGGCCAACCCGGGCTCTGGAAACACCATATATTTT. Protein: CASSLANPGSGNTIYF.

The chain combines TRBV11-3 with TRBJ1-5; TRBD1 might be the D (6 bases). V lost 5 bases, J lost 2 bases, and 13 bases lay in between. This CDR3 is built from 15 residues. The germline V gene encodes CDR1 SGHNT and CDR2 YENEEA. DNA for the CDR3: TGTGCCAGCAGCAACCAGGGGACCTGCAATCAGCCCCAGCATTTT. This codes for CASSNQGTCNQPQHF.

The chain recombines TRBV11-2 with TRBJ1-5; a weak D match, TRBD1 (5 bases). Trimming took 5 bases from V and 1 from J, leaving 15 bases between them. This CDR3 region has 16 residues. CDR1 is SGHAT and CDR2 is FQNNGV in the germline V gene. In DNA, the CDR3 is TGTGCCAGCAGCCCCGTAGCAGGGCTAAGCAATCAGCCCCAGCATTTT. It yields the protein CASSPVAGLSNQPQHF.

CDR3 nucleotide sequence: TGTGCCAGCAGGCCCCGGCGGGAGGGTTCCGATGAGCAGTTCTTC. Encoded protein: CASRPRREGSDEQFF. The chain has TRBV6-5 and TRBJ2-1; TRBD2 aligns across 9 bases. J gave up 8 bases and V 6 bases, and 11 bases lay outside the gene matches. Germline V gene lookup returns CDR1 MNHEY and CDR2 SVGAGI. The CDR3 extends over 15 amino acids.

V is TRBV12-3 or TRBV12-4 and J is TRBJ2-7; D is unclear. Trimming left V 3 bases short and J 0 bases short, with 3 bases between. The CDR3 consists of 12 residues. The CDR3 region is CASSFVSYEQYF. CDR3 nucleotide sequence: TGTGCCAGCAGTTTCGTCTCCTACGAGCAGTACTTC.

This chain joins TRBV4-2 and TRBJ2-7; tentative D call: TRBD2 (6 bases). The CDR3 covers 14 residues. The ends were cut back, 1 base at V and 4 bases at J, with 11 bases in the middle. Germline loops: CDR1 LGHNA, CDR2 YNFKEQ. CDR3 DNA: TGTGCCAGCAGCCAAGCAGCGGGTATATACGAGCAGTACTTC. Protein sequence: CASSQAAGIYEQYF.

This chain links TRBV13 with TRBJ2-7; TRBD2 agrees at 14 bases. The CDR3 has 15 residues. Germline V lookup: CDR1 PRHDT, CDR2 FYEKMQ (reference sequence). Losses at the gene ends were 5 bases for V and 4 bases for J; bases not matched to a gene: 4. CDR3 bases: TGTGCCAGCAGCCTGGGACTAGCGGGAGCGTACGAGCAGTACTTC. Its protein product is CASSLGLAGAYEQYF.

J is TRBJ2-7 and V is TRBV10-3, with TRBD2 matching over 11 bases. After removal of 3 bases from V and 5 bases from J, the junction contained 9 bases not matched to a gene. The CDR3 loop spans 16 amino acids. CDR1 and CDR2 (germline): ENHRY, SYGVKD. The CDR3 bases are TGTGCCATCAGTGATCCGGGACTAGCGGAGAGGAACGAGCAGTACTTC. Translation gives CAISDPGLAERNEQYF.

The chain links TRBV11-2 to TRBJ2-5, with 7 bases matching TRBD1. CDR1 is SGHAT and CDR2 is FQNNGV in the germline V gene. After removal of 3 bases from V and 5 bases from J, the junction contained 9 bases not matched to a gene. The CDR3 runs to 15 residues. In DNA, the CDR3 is TGTGCCAGCAGCTTTTCCGCCATACAGGGGGAGACCCAGTACTTC. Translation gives CASSFSAIQGETQYF. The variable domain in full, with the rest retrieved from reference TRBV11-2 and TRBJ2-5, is EAGVAQSPRYKIIEKRQSVAFWCNPISGHATLYWYQQILGQGPKLLIQFQNNGVVDDSQLPKDRFSAERLKGVDSTLKIQPAKLEDSAVYLCASSFSAIQGETQYFGPGTRLLVL.

The CDR3 here is CASSLYPGGSYEQYF. The CDR3 DNA reads TGTGCCAGCAGTTTATACCCAGGGGGCTCCTACGAGCAGTACTTC. The chain is built from TRBV28 and TRBJ2-7, with 7 bases fitting TRBD1. There are 15 residues in the CDR3. Germline CDR1 is MDHEN and CDR2 is SYDVKM. Trimming took 1 base from V and 0 from J; bases not matched to a gene: 3.

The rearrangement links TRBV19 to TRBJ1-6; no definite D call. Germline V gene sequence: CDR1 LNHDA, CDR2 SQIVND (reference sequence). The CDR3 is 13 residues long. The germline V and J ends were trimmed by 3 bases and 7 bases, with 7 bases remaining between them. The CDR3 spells CASSIPGNSPLHF. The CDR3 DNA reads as TGTGCCAGTAGTATCCCGGGGAATTCACCCCTCCACTTT. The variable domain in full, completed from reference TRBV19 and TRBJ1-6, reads DGGITQSPKYLFRKEGQNVTLSCEQNLNHDAMYWYRQDPGQGLRLIYYSQIVNDFQKGDIAEGYSVSREKKESFPLTVTSAQKNPTAFYLCASSIPGNSPLHFGNGTRLTVT.

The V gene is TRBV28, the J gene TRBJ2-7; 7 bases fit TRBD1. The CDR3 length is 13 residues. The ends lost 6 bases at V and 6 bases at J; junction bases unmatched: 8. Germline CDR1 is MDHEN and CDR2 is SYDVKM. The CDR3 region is CASRSQGSGEQYF. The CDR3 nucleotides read TGTGCCAGCAGGTCACAGGGGAGCGGCGAGCAGTACTTC.

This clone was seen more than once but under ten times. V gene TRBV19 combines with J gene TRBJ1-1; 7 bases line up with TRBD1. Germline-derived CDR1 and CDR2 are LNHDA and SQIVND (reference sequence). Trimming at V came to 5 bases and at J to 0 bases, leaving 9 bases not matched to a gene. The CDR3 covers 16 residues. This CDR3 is CASSSTGRPLNTEAFF. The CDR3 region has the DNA TGTGCCAGTAGTTCGACAGGGCGTCCCCTGAACACTGAAGCTTTCTTT.